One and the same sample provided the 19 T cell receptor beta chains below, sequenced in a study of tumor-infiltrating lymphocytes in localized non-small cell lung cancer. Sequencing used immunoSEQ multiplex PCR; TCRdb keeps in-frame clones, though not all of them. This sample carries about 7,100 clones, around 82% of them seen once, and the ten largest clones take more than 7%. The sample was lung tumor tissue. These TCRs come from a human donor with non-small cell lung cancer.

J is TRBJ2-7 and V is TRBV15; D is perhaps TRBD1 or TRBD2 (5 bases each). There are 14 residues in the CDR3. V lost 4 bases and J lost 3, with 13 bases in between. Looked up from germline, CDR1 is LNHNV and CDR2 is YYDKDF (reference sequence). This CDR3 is CATSTDGAIYEQYF. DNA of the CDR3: TGTGCCACCAGCACTGACGGGGCAATCTACGAGCAGTACTTC.

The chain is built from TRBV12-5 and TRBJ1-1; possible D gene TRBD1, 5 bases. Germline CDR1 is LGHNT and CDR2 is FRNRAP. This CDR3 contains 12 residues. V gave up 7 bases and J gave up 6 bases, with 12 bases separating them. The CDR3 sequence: CASALQASEAFF. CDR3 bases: TGTGCTAGTGCCCTACAGGCGTCTGAAGCTTTCTTT. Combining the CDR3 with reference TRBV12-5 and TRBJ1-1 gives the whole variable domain DARVTQTPRHKVTEMGQEVTMRCQPILGHNTVFWYRQTMMQGLELLAYFRNRAPLDDSGMPKDRFSAEMPDATLATLKIQPSEPRDSAVYFCASALQASEAFFGQGTRLTVV.

The CDR3 sequence: CASSFGGFSQPQHF. CDR3 DNA: TGTGCCAGCAGTTTTGGGGGGTTTAGTCAGCCCCAGCATTTT. This sequence joins TRBV28 and TRBJ1-5; TRBD1 is a possible D gene (5 bases). The germline gives CDR1 MDHEN, CDR2 SYDVKM. The CDR3 runs 14 residues. With 3 bases removed from V and 6 bases from J, the gap between germline ends came to 12 bases. Using reference TRBV28 and TRBJ1-5 for the parts outside the CDR3, the full variable domain is DVKVTQSSRYLVKRTGEKVFLECVQDMDHENMFWYRQDPGLGLRLIYFSYDVKMKEKGDIPEGYSVSREKKERFSLILESASTNQTSMYLCASSFGGFSQPQHFGDGTRLSIL.

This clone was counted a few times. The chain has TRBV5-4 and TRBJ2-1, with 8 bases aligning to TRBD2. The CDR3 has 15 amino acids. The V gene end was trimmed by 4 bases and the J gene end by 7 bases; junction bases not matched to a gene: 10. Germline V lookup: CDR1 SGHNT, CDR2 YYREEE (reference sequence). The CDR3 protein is CASSDGLAGVNEQFF. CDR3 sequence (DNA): TGTGCCAGCAGCGACGGGCTAGCGGGCGTGAATGAGCAGTTCTTC.

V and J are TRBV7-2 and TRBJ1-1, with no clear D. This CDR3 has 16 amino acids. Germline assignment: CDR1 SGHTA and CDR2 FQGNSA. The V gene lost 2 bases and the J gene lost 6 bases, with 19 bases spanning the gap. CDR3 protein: CASSLSFQPSPAEAFF. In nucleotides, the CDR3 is TGTGCCAGCAGCTTAAGTTTCCAGCCCTCTCCAGCTGAAGCTTTCTTT.

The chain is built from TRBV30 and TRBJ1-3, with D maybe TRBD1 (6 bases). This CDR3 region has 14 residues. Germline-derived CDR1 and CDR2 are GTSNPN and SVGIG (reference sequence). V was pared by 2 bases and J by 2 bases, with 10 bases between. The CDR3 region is CAWSSPGAGNTIYF. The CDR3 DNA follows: TGTGCCTGGAGTTCCCCAGGGGCTGGAAACACCATATATTTT. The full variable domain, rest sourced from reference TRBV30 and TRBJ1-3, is SQTIHQWPATLVQPVGSPLSLECTVEGTSNPNLYWYRQAAGRGLQLLFYSVGIGQISSEVPQNLSASRPQDRQFILSSKKLLLSDSGFYLCAWSSPGAGNTIYFGEGSWLTVV.

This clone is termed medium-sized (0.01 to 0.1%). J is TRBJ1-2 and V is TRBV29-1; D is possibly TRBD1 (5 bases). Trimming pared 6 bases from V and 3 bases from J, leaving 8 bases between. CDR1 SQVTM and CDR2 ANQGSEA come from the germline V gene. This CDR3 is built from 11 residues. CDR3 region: CSVRVDYGYTF. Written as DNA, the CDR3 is TGCAGCGTCAGGGTTGACTATGGCTACACCTTC. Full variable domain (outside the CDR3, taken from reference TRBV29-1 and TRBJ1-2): SAVISQKPSRDICQRGTSLTIQCQVDSQVTMMFWYRQQPGQSLTLIATANQGSEATYESGFVIDKFPISRPNLTFSTLTVSNMSPEDSSIYLCSVRVDYGYTFGSGTRLTVV.

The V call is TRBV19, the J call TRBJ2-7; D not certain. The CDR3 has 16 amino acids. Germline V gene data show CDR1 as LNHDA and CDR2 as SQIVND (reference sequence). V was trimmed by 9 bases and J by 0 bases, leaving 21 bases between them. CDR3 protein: CARYQRKMPSSYEQYF. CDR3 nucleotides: TGTGCCAGATATCAGAGGAAGATGCCTAGCTCCTACGAGCAGTACTTC.

CDR3: CASSLTSGNTIYF. The CDR3 region has the DNA TGTGCCAGCAGCTTAACCTCTGGAAACACCATATATTTT. The chain couples TRBV5-4 to TRBJ1-3; D is unresolved. V gave up 2 bases and J gave up 0 bases, with 3 bases separating them. This CDR3 comprises 13 residues. Germline V gives CDR1 SGHNT, CDR2 YYREEE (reference sequence).

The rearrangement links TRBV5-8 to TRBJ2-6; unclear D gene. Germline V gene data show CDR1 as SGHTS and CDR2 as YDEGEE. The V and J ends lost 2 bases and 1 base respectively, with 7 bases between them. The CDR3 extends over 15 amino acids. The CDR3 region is CASSFGNSGANVLTF. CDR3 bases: TGTGCCAGCAGCTTTGGGAATTCTGGGGCCAACGTCCTGACTTTC. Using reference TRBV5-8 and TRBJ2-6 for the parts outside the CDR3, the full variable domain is EAGVTQSPTHLIKTRGQQATLRCSPISGHTSVYWYQQALGLGLQFLLWYDEGEERNRGNFPPRFSGRQFPNYSSELNVNALELEDSALYLCASSFGNSGANVLTFGAGSRLTVL.

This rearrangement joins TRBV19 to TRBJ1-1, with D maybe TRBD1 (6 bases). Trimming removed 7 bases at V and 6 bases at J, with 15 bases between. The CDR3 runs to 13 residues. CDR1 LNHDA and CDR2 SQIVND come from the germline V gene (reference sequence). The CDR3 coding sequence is TGTGCCAGTAATTCATTCGGGGGCTCTGAAGCTTTCTTT. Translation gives CASNSFGGSEAFF.

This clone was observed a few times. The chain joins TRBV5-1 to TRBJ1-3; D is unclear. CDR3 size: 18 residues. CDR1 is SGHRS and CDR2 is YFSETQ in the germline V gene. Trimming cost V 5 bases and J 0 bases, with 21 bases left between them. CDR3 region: CASRSRPQEAGSGNTIYF. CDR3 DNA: TGCGCCAGCAGATCACGTCCCCAAGAAGCGGGCTCTGGAAACACCATATATTTT.

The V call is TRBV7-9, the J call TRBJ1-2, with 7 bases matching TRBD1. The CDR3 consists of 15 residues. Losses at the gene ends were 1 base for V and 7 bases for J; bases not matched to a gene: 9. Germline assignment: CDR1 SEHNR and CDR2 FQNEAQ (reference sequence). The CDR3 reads CASSLGTGLSLGYTF. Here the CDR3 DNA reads TGTGCCAGCAGCTTAGGGACAGGACTTTCACTTGGCTACACCTTC.

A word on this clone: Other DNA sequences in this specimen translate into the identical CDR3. Here the CDR3 reads CASGDRGYGYTF. The CDR3 nucleotides are TGTGCCAGTGGGGACAGGGGCTATGGCTACACCTTC. The chain has TRBV28 and TRBJ1-2; the match to TRBD1 covers 10 bases. Germline CDR1 is MDHEN and CDR2 is SYDVKM. The length of the CDR3 is 12 residues. The V segment lost 9 bases and the J segment 4 bases; nucleotides outside the gene matches: 2.

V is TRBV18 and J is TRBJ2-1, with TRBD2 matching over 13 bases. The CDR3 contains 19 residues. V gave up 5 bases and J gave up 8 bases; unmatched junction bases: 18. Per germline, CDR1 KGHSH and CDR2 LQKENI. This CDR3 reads CASSSTRIRLAGGIDEQFF. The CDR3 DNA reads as TGTGCCAGCTCATCGACCCGAATAAGACTAGCGGGAGGTATCGATGAGCAGTTCTTC.

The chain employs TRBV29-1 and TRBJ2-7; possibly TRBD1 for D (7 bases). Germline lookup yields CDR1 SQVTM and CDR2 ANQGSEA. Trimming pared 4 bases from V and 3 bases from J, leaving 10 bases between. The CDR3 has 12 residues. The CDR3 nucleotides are TGCAGCGTTGCCAGGGGGGTCTACGAGCAGTACTTC. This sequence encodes CSVARGVYEQYF.

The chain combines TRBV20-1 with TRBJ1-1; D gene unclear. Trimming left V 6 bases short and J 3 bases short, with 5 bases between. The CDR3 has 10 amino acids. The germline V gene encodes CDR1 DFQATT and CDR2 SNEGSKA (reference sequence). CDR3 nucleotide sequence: TGCAGTGCGGGCCACACTGAAGCTTTCTTT. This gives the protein CSAGHTEAFF.

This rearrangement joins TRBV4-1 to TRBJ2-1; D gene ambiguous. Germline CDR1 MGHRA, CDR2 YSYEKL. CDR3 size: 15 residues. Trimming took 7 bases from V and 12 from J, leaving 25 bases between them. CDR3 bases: TGCGCCAGCACCCCCCTTTCCGGAGATCCTATTGGGCAGTTCTTC. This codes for CASTPLSGDPIGQFF.

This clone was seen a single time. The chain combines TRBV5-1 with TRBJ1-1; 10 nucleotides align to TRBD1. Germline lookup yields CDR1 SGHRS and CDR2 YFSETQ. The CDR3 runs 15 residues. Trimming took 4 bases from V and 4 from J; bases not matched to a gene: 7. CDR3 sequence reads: CASSASGQGGTEAFF. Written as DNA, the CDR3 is TGCGCCAGCAGCGCCTCCGGACAGGGGGGCACTGAAGCTTTCTTT.